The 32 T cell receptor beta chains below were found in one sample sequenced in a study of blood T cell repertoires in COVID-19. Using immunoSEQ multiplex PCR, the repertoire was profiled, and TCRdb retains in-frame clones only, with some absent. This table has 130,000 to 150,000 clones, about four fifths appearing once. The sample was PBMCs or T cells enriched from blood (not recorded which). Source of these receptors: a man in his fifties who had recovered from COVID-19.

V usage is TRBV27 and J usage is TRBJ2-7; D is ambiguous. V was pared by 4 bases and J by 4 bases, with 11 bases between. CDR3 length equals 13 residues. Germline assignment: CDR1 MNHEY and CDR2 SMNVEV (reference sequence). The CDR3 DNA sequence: TGTGCCAGCAGTTCGGGTCCCTATTACGAGCAGTACTTC. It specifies CASSSGPYYEQYF.

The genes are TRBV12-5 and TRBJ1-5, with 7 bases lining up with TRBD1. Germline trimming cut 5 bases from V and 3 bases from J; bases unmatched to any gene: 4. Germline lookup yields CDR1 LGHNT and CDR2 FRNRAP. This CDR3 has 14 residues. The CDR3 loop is CASGPDRVNQPQHF. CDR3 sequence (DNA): TGTGCTAGTGGTCCAGACAGGGTCAATCAGCCCCAGCATTTT.

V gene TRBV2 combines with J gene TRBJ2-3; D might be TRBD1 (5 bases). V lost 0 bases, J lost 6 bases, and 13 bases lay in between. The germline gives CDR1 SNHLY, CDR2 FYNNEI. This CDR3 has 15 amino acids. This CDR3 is CASSEALGAGDTQYF. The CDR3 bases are TGTGCCAGCAGTGAAGCGTTAGGGGCCGGGGATACGCAGTATTTT.

Here the CDR3 reads CASSIPTGNSPLHF. Here the CDR3 DNA reads TGTGCCAGTAGTATTCCAACAGGGAACTCACCCCTCCACTTT. This sequence joins TRBV19 and TRBJ1-6; a possible D gene is TRBD1 (6 bases). Germline V CDR1 and CDR2: LNHDA, SQIVND (reference sequence). The CDR3 extends over 14 amino acids. The V end was cut by 3 bases, the J end by 10 bases, with 13 bases between.

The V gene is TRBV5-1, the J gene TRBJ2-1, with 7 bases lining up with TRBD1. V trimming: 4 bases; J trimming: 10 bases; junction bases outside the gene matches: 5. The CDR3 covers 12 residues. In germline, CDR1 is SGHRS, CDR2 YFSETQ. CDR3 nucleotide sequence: TGCGCCAGCAGCCCAGGACAGGCCGAGCAGTTCTTC. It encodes CASSPGQAEQFF.

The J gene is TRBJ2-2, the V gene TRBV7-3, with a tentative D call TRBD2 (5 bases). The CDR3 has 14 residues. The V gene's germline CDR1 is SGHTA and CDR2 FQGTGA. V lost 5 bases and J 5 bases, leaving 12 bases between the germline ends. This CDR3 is CASSPPGVTGELFF. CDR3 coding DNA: TGTGCCAGCAGCCCGCCCGGGGTTACCGGGGAGCTGTTTTTT.

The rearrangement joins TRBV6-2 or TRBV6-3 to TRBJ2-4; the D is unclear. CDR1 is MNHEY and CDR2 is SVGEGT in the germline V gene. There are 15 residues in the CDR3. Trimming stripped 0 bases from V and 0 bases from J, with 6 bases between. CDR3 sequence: CASSYSASAKNIQYF. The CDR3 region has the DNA TGTGCCAGCAGTTACTCGGCCTCAGCCAAAAACATTCAGTACTTC.

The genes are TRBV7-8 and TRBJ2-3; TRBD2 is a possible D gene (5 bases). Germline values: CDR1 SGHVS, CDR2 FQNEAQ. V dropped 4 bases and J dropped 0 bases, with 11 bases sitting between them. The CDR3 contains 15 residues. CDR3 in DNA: TGTGCCAGCAGCTCCGGACTTATAAGCACAGATACGCAGTATTTT. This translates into CASSSGLISTDTQYF. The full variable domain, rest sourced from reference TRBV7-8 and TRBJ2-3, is GAGVSQSPRYKVAKRGQDVALRCDPISGHVSLFWYQQALGQGPEFLTYFQNEAQLDKSGLPSDRFFAERPEGSVSTLKIQRTQQEDSAVYLCASSSGLISTDTQYFGPGTRLTVL.

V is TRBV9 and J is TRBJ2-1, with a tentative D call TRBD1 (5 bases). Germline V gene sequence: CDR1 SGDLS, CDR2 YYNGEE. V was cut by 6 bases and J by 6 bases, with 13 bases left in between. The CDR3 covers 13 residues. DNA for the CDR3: TGTGCCAGCACCTGGGGCTCTGGCAATGAGCAGTTCTTC. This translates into CASTWGSGNEQFF.

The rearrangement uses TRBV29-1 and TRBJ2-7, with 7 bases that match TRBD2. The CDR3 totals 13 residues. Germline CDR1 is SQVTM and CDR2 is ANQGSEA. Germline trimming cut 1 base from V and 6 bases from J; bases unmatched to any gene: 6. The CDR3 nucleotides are TGCAGCGTTGAAGTCGGGGAGGGAGGCGAGCAGTACTTC. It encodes CSVEVGEGGEQYF.

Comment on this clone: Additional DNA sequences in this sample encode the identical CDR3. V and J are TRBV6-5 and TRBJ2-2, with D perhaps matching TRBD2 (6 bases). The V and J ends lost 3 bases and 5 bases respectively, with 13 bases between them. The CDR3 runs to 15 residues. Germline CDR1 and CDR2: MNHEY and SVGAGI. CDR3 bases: TGTGCCAGCAGTTATGGGGGACGGGGGACCGGGGAGCTGTTTTTT. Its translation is CASSYGGRGTGELFF.

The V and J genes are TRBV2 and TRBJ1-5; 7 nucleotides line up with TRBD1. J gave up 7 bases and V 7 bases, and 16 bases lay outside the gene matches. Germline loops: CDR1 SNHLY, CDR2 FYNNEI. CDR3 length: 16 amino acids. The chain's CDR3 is CASTDRTGPTQQPQHF. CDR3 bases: TGTGCCAGCACCGATCGGACAGGTCCAACCCAACAGCCCCAGCATTTT.

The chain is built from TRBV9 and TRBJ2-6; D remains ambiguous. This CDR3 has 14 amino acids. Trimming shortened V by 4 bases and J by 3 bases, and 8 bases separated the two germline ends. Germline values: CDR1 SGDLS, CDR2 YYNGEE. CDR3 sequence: CASSPIHGANVLTF. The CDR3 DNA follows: TGTGCCAGCAGCCCCATCCATGGGGCCAACGTCCTGACTTTC.

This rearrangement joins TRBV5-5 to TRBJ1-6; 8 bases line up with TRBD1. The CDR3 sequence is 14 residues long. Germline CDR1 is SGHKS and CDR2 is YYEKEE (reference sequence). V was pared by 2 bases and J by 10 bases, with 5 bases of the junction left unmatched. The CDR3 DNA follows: TGTGCCAGCAGCTTTGGGACAGGAGGCTCACCCCTCCACTTT. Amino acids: CASSFGTGGSPLHF. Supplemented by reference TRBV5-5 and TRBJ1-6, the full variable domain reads DAGVTQSPTHLIKTRGQQVTLRCSPISGHKSVSWYQQVLGQGPQFIFQYYEKEERGRGNFPDRFSARQFPNYSSELNVNALLLGDSALYLCASSFGTGGSPLHFGNGTRLTVT.

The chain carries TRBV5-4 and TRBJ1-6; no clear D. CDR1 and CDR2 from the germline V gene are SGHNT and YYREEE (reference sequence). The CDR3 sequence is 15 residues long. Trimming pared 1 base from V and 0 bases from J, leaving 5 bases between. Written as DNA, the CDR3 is TGTGCCAGCAGCTTGATGAGCTCCTATAATTCACCCCTCCACTTT. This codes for CASSLMSSYNSPLHF. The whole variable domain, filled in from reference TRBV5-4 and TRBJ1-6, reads ETGVTQSPTHLIKTRGQQVTLRCSSQSGHNTVSWYQQALGQGPQFIFQYYREEENGRGNFPPRFSGLQFPNYSSELNVNALELDDSALYLCASSLMSSYNSPLHFGNGTRLTVT.

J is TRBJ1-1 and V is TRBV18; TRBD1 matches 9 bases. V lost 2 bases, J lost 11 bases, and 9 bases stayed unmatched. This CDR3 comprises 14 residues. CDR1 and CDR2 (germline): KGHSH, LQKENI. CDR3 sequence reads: CASSPGGQGSAAFF. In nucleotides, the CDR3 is TGTGCCAGCTCACCAGGCGGACAGGGGTCAGCGGCTTTCTTT.

The CDR3 spells CASKGAPGTPYEQYF. CDR3 nucleotide sequence: TGCGCCAGCAAGGGGGCACCGGGGACCCCCTACGAGCAGTACTTC. V gene TRBV5-1 combines with J gene TRBJ2-7, with 7 nucleotides matching TRBD1. This CDR3 spans 15 amino acids. The junction had 11 bases not matched to a gene; V was cut back by 6 bases and J by 2 bases. CDR1 and CDR2 (germline): SGHRS, YFSETQ.

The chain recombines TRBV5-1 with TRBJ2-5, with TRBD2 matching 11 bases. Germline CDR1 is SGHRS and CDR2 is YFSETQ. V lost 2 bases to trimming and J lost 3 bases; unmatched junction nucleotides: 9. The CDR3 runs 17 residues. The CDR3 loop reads CASSFQGLAGLKETQYF. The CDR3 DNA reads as TGCGCCAGCAGCTTCCAAGGACTAGCGGGCCTAAAAGAGACCCAGTACTTC.

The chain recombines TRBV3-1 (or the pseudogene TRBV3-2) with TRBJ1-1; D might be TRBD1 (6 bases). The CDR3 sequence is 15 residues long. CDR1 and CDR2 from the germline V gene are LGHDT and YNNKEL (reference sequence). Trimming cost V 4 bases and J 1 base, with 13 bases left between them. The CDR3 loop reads CASSPLDRKNTEAFF. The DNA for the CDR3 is TGTGCCAGCAGCCCGCTCGACAGGAAGAACACTGAAGCTTTCTTT.

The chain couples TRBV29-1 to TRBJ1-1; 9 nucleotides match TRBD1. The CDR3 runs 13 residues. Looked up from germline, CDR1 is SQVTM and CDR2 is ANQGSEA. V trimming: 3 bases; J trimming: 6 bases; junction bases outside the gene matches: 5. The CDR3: CSVDGDRGSEAFF. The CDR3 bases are TGCAGCGTTGATGGAGACAGGGGGTCTGAAGCTTTCTTT.

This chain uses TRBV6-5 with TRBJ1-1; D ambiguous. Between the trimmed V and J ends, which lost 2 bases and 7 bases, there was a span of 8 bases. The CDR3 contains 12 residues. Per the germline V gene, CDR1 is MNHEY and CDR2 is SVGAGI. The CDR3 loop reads CASSYAANEAFF. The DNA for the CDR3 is TGTGCCAGCAGTTACGCAGCGAATGAAGCTTTCTTT.

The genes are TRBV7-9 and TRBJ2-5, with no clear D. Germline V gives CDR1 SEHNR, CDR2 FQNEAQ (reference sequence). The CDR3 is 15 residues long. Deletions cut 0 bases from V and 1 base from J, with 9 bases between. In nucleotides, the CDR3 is TGTGCCAGCAGCTTAGCTAGGTCAGGCCAAGAGACCCAGTACTTC. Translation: CASSLARSGQETQYF.

The CDR3 nucleotides read TGTGCCAGTAGTACTACAGGGGGTAACAATCAGCCCCAGCATTTT. Translating gives CASSTTGGNNQPQHF. The gene calls are TRBV19 and TRBJ1-5, with 8 bases that match TRBD1. Trimming cost V 4 bases and J 3 bases; bases outside gene matches: 5. Germline V gene data show CDR1 as LNHDA and CDR2 as SQIVND (reference sequence). This CDR3 region has 15 residues. Full variable domain (rest looked up from reference TRBV19 and TRBJ1-5): DGGITQSPKYLFRKEGQNVTLSCEQNLNHDAMYWYRQDPGQGLRLIYYSQIVNDFQKGDIAEGYSVSREKKESFPLTVTSAQKNPTAFYLCASSTTGGNNQPQHFGDGTRLSIL.

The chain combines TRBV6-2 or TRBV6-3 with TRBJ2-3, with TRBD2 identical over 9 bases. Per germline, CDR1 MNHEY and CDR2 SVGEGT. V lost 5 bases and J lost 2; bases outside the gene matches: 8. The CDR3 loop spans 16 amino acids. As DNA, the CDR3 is TGTGCCAGCAGTGCAACCGCGGGGGGGTACACAGATACGCAGTATTTT. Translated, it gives CASSATAGGYTDTQYF.

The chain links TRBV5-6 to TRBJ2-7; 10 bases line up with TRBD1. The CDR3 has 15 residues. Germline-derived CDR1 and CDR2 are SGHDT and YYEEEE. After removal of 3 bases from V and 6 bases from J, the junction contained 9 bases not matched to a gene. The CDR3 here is CASSSRDRGRFEQYF. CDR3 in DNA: TGTGCCAGCAGCTCCCGGGACAGGGGACGGTTCGAGCAGTACTTC.

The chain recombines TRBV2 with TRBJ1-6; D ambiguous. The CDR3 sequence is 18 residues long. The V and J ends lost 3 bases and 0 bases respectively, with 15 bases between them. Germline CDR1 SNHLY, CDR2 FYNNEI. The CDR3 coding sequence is TGTGCCAGCAGTGAGACAAGGATCTATAGCTCCTATAATTCACCCCTCCACTTT. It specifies CASSETRIYSSYNSPLHF.

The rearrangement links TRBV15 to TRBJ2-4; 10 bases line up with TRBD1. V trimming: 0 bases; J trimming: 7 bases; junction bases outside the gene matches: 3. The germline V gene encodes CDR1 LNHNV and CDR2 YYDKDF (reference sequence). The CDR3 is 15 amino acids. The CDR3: CATSREGTGANIQYF. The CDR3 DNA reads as TGTGCCACCAGCAGAGAAGGGACAGGGGCGAACATTCAGTACTTC.

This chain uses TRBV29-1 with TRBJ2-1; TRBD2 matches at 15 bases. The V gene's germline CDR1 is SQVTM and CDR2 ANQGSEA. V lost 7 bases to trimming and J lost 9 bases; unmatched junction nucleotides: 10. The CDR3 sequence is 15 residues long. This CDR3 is CSARTSGGAHGEQFF. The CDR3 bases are TGCAGCGCCAGGACTAGCGGGGGGGCCCATGGTGAGCAGTTCTTC.

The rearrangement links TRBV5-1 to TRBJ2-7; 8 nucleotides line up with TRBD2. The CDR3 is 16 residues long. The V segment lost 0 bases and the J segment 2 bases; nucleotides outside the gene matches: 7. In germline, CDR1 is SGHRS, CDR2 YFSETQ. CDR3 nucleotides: TGCGCCAGCAGCTTGGCCAAGACTAGCGCTACCTACGAGCAGTACTTC. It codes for CASSLAKTSATYEQYF.

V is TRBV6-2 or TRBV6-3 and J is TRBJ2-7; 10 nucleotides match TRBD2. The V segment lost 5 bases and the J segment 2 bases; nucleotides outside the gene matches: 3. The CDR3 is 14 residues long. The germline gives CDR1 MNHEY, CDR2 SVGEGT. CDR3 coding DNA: TGTGCCAGCAGTAGCGGGGGGGGCCCCTACGAGCAGTACTTC. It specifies CASSSGGGPYEQYF.

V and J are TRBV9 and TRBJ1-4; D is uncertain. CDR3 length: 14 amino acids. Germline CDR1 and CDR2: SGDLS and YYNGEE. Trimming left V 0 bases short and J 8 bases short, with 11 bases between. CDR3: CASSVGGGNEKLFF. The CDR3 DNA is TGTGCCAGCAGCGTAGGGGGAGGGAACGAAAAACTGTTTTTT.

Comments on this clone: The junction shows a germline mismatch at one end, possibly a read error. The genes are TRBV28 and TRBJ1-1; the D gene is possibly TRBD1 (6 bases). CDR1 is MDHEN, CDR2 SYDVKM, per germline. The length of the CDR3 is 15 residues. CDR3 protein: CAGSLEAGQTGEAFF. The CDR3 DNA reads TGTGCCGGCAGTTTAGAGGCAGGACAGACGGGGGAAGCTTTCTTT.